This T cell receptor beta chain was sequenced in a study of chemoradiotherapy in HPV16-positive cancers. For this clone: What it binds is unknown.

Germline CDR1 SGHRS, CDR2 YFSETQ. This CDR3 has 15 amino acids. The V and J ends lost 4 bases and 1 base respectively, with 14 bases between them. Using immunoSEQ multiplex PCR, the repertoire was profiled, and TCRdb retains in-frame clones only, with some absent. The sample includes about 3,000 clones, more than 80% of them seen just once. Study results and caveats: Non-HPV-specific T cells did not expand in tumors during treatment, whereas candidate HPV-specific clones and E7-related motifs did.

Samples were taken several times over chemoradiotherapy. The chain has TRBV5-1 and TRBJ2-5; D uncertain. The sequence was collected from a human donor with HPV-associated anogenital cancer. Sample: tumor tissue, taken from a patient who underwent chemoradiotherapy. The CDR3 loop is CASSPPLTGQETQYF. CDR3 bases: TGCGCCAGCAGCCCACCATTAACGGGCCAAGAGACCCAGTACTTC. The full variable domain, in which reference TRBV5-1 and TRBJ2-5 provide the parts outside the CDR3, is KAGVTQTPRYLIKTRGQQVTLSCSPISGHRSVSWYQQTPGQGLQFLFEYFSETQRNKGNFPGRFSGRQFSNSRSEMNVSTLELGDSALYLCASSPPLTGQETQYFGPGTRLLVL.